Below are 11 T cell receptor beta chains sequenced from a single sample in a study of long-term antiretroviral therapy in people with HIV. Survey-level immunoSEQ v3.0 assays were run. Some clones are missing from TCRdb's copy, which holds only in-frame ones; the method was immunoSEQ multiplex PCR. The sample has approximately 22,000 clones, under 85% seen once. Source: unsorted PBMCs, taken 0.5 years before starting antiretroviral therapy. All receptors come from a man in his forties with HIV.

The chain employs TRBV6-1 and TRBJ1-1; tentatively, D is TRBD1 (6 bases). Germline CDR1 MNHNS, CDR2 SASEGT. The length of the CDR3 is 13 residues. V lost 8 bases, J lost 0 bases, and 10 bases lay in between. The CDR3, as DNA: TGTGCCAGCTGGGGGGGCCTGAACACTGAAGCTTTCTTT. This encodes CASWGGLNTEAFF.

This clone has a single count. The V gene is TRBV9, the J gene TRBJ1-4, with 7 nucleotides matching TRBD1. The CDR3 is 14 amino acids. Trimming cost V 3 bases and J 7 bases; bases outside gene matches: 6. Germline V gene data show CDR1 as SGDLS and CDR2 as YYNGEE. The CDR3 DNA reads as TGTGCCAGCAGCGGGTCGACAGGGAGTGAAAAACTGTTTTTT. The encoded protein is CASSGSTGSEKLFF.

The gene calls are TRBV28 and TRBJ2-5; 10 positions agree with TRBD1. The CDR3 length is 16 residues. CDR1 is MDHEN and CDR2 is SYDVKM in the germline V gene. The trim removed 4 bases at V and 7 bases at J, leaving 12 bases unmatched. CDR3 nucleotides: TGTGCCAGCAGTTCCGACCGGGACAGGGGTTGGAGGACCCAGTACTTC. This codes for CASSSDRDRGWRTQYF.

Only one count was recorded for this clone. The V gene is TRBV6-5, the J gene TRBJ1-1; D unresolved. Germline lookup yields CDR1 MNHEY and CDR2 SVGAGI. Trimming shortened V by 7 bases and J by 0 bases, and 9 bases separated the two germline ends. CDR3 length: 13 amino acids. The CDR3 DNA reads TGTGCCAGCAATAAAGACATGAACACTGAAGCTTTCTTT. It yields the protein CASNKDMNTEAFF.

In this sample, this clone turned up once. V gene TRBV7-9 combines with J gene TRBJ1-1; no clear D gene. The CDR3 is 15 amino acids. Germline V gene lookup returns CDR1 SEHNR and CDR2 FQNEAQ (reference sequence). Trimming took off 3 bases at V and 1 base at J, with 12 bases between the two ends. CDR3: CASSFMAGRNTEAFF. The CDR3 region has the DNA TGTGCCAGCAGCTTCATGGCAGGCAGGAACACTGAAGCTTTCTTT.

V usage is TRBV5-1 and J usage is TRBJ2-7, with 8 bases identical to TRBD1. The CDR3 is 15 residues long. Looked up from germline, CDR1 is SGHRS and CDR2 is YFSETQ. V shed 1 base and J 5 bases; nucleotides not matched to a gene: 8. The CDR3 nucleotides are TGCGCCAGCAGCTTGTTCCAGGGGGCAACTAACGAGCAGTACTTC. It translates to CASSLFQGATNEQYF.

This clone appeared once. The rearrangement joins TRBV6-6 to TRBJ2-5, with D perhaps TRBD2 (7 bases). The CDR3 length is 13 residues. Germline-derived CDR1 and CDR2 are MNHNY and SVGAGI (reference sequence). V was trimmed by 11 bases and J by 2 bases, leaving 15 bases between them. The CDR3 loop is CALGGGRQETQYF. CDR3 sequence (DNA): TGTGCCCTAGGGGGGGGGCGGCAAGAGACCCAGTACTTC.

Written as DNA, the CDR3 is TGTGCCAGCAGTTTAGGGGACAGGGTTTATGGCTACACCTTC. This gives the protein CASSLGDRVYGYTF. The V call is TRBV28, the J call TRBJ1-2; the match to TRBD1 covers 9 bases. Germline CDR1 and CDR2: MDHEN and SYDVKM. Trimming at V came to 2 bases and at J to 5 bases, leaving 3 bases not matched to a gene. The CDR3 extends over 14 amino acids.

This sequence joins TRBV7-6 and TRBJ2-5; TRBD2 aligns across 12 bases. The germline V gene has CDR1 SGHVS and CDR2 FNYEAQ. The CDR3 spans 15 residues. V shed 5 bases and J 5 bases; nucleotides not matched to a gene: 6. The CDR3: CASSLLAGGSETQYF. As DNA, the CDR3 is TGTGCCAGCAGCCTACTAGCGGGGGGTTCGGAGACCCAGTACTTC.

The chain has TRBV5-6 and TRBJ1-4; D is unresolved. Between the trimmed V and J ends, which lost 0 bases and 8 bases, there was a span of 17 bases. There are 16 residues in the CDR3. CDR1 is SGHDT, CDR2 YYEEEE, per germline. The CDR3 here is CASSLGYWVSEEKLFF. The CDR3 nucleotides read TGTGCCAGCAGCTTGGGTTATTGGGTTTCAGAGGAAAAACTGTTTTTT.

The chain has TRBV6-4 and TRBJ1-2; 8 bases fit TRBD1. Trimming at V came to 5 bases and at J to 7 bases, leaving 6 bases not matched to a gene. This CDR3 region has 13 residues. Germline CDR1 and CDR2: MRHNA and SNTAGT. CDR3 in DNA: TGTGCCAGCAGTTACGGACAGGGTGGTGGCTACACCTTC. Residues: CASSYGQGGGYTF.